These 12 T cell receptor beta chains were sequenced from one sample in a study of shared clonotypes between healthy human individuals. Here immunoSEQ multiplex PCR was the method, and the copy in TCRdb shows in-frame clones only, minus some. The sample lists roughly 2.6 million clones; 85% to 95% were seen once. Specimen: naive CD4+ T cells sorted from blood. Subset in this sample: CD45RA+ positively selected. These TCRs come from a man aged 18 to 30 in good health.

This chain uses TRBV7-8 with TRBJ2-5; 11 positions match TRBD2. Looked up from germline, CDR1 is SGHVS and CDR2 is FQNEAQ. The CDR3 loop spans 17 amino acids. V lost 1 base and J lost 5; bases outside the gene matches: 9. The CDR3 DNA reads TGTGCCAGCAGCTTAGTAGCGGGAGGGCCTATTCCCGAGACCCAGTACTTC. This sequence encodes CASSLVAGGPIPETQYF.

The CDR3 DNA is TGCGCCAGCAGCGGGGCTAACTATGGCTACACCTTC. This codes for CASSGANYGYTF. The chain uses TRBV5-1 and TRBJ1-2, with D unclear. The V gene's germline CDR1 is SGHRS and CDR2 YFSETQ. The V gene lost 4 bases and the J gene lost 0 bases, with 4 bases spanning the gap. This CDR3 region has 12 residues.

The chain couples TRBV5-8 to TRBJ1-5; D is unclear. This CDR3 has 16 residues. Germline CDR1 and CDR2: SGHTS and YDEGEE. Trimming left V 0 bases short and J 4 bases short, with 14 bases between. CDR3 loop: CASSLATRGGNQPQHF. DNA of the CDR3: TGTGCCAGCAGCTTGGCGACGCGAGGTGGGAATCAGCCCCAGCATTTT.

The chain couples TRBV19 to TRBJ2-6, with D possibly being TRBD1 or TRBD2 (5 bases each). The germline V gene encodes CDR1 LNHDA and CDR2 SQIVND (reference sequence). Trimming removed 5 bases at V and 0 bases at J, with 20 bases between. The CDR3 covers 19 residues. The CDR3 region has the DNA TGTGCCAGTAGTTTTAACAAGGGGAGTCGACGCTCTGGGGCCAACGTCCTGACTTTC. Its translation: CASSFNKGSRRSGANVLTF.

The rearrangement links TRBV11-1 to TRBJ1-4; unclear D gene. Germline V gene lookup returns CDR1 SGHAT and CDR2 FQDESV (reference sequence). The CDR3 is made up of 15 amino acids. V lost 4 bases to trimming and J lost 7 bases, with 16 bases between them. The CDR3 sequence is CASSSTTGWGEKLFF. The CDR3 nucleotides read TGTGCCAGCAGCTCCACGACGGGGTGGGGTGAAAAACTGTTTTTT.

The genes are TRBV6-1 and TRBJ2-3, with unresolved D. With 4 bases removed from V and 0 bases from J, the gap between germline ends came to 14 bases. Germline CDR1 is MNHNS and CDR2 is SASEGT. The CDR3 has 16 residues. This chain's CDR3 is CASSGFRGPSTDTQYF. Here the CDR3 DNA reads TGTGCCAGCAGTGGGTTTCGCGGACCTAGCACAGATACGCAGTATTTT.

J is TRBJ1-1 and V is TRBV5-4; weak D call: TRBD1 (5 bases). Deletions cut 1 base from V and 3 bases from J, with 10 bases between. This CDR3 comprises 14 residues. CDR1 is SGHNT, CDR2 YYREEE, per germline (reference sequence). DNA of the CDR3: TGTGCCAGCAGCTTGAAACTAGGGGACACTGAAGCTTTCTTT. Translating it yields CASSLKLGDTEAFF.

The V gene is TRBV6-1, the J gene TRBJ2-7, with D hard to call. With 8 bases removed from V and 2 bases from J, the gap between germline ends came to 10 bases. CDR3 length: 12 residues. Germline V gene lookup returns CDR1 MNHNS and CDR2 SASEGT. The CDR3 here is CASRGHTYEQYF. For the CDR3, the DNA is TGTGCCAGCCGTGGGCATACCTACGAGCAGTACTTC.

As regards this clone: The sample holds other DNA sequences that translate to the same CDR3. This rearrangement joins TRBV28 to TRBJ1-4, with D maybe TRBD1 (5 bases). Deletions cut 3 bases from V and 6 bases from J, with 8 bases between. The CDR3 is 13 amino acids. Germline CDR1 MDHEN, CDR2 SYDVKM. The CDR3 protein is CASSLGGDEKLFF. The DNA of the CDR3 is TGTGCCAGCAGTTTGGGGGGGGATGAAAAACTGTTTTTT. The variable domain in full, completed from reference TRBV28 and TRBJ1-4, reads DVKVTQSSRYLVKRTGEKVFLECVQDMDHENMFWYRQDPGLGLRLIYFSYDVKMKEKGDIPEGYSVSREKKERFSLILESASTNQTSMYLCASSLGGDEKLFFGSGTQLSVL.

The chain recombines TRBV10-3 with TRBJ1-5; D not certain. Trimming shortened V by 6 bases and J by 0 bases, and 6 bases separated the two germline ends. CDR3 size: 13 residues. Germline assignment: CDR1 ENHRY and CDR2 SYGVKD. In DNA, the CDR3 is TGTGCCATCAGAGACGGTAGCAATCAGCCCCAGCATTTT. It is translated as CAIRDGSNQPQHF.

The J gene is TRBJ1-4, the V gene TRBV7-2; D is possibly TRBD1 (6 bases). V lost 4 bases, J lost 8 bases, and 14 bases lay in between. The CDR3 covers 14 residues. CDR1 SGHTA and CDR2 FQGNSA come from the germline V gene. The CDR3 region is CASSWGLVEEKLFF. The CDR3, as DNA: TGTGCCAGCAGCTGGGGGCTGGTAGAGGAAAAACTGTTTTTT.

The chain links TRBV19 to TRBJ2-7; 11 bases align to TRBD1. Germline CDR1 reads LNHDA; CDR2 reads SQIVND (reference sequence). With 6 bases clipped from V and 4 bases from J, the junction kept 11 bases outside the gene matches. The CDR3 has 16 amino acids. CDR3 residues: CASSLLPGQGGYEQYF. The CDR3 DNA reads as TGTGCCAGTAGCCTATTACCGGGACAGGGGGGTTACGAGCAGTACTTC. Full variable domain (outside the CDR3, taken from reference TRBV19 and TRBJ2-7): DGGITQSPKYLFRKEGQNVTLSCEQNLNHDAMYWYRQDPGQGLRLIYYSQIVNDFQKGDIAEGYSVSREKKESFPLTVTSAQKNPTAFYLCASSLLPGQGGYEQYFGPGTRLTVT.